This is a list of T cell receptor beta chains from one sample in a study of T cell responses to AZD1222 COVID-19 vaccine. The assay was immunoSEQ multiplex PCR, and TCRdb's table has in-frame clones only and misses some. The data show around 29,000 clones, 93% seen once. The sequenced sample was peripheral blood, obtained on day 0 of AZD1222 vaccination. The source is an adult in good health. Both conserved end residues are part of each CDR3. The D gene is left open where the match is weak. Only some rows state a clone size, as once, few, many or a class for expanded clones.

DNA: TGTGCCAGCAGTTGGAGCCGGGAGACCCAGTACTTC; CDR3: CASSWSRETQYF; size: NA; D: NA; V: TRBV6-2/TRBV6-3; J: TRBJ2-5
DNA: TGTGCCAGCAGCCAAGTGGGGGCATCGGGCACTGAAGCTTTCTTT; CDR3: CASSQVGASGTEAFF; size: NA; D: NA; V: TRBV14; J: TRBJ1-1
DNA: TGTGCCAGCAGTTACTCCTCCGGACTAGCGGGTAGGCAGTTCTTC; CDR3: CASSYSSGLAGRQFF; size: NA; D: TRBD2; V: TRBV6-2/TRBV6-3; J: TRBJ2-1
DNA: TGTGCCAGCACGACGGACTATAGCAATCAGCCCCAGCATTTT; CDR3: CASTTDYSNQPQHF; size: once; D: NA; V: TRBV6-5; J: TRBJ1-5
DNA: TGTGCCAGCAGCTTAGACGGAGGCACAGATACGCAGTATTTT; CDR3: CASSLDGGTDTQYF; size: NA; D: NA; V: TRBV11-2; J: TRBJ2-3
DNA: TGCAGCGTCCGCCCCGGGGGTGGCAGGAACACTGAAGCTTTCTTT; CDR3: CSVRPGGGRNTEAFF; size: once; D: NA; V: TRBV29-1; J: TRBJ1-1
DNA: TGCGCCAGCAGCCAAGTTTCCAGGGTAACTTATTACGAGCAGTACTTC; CDR3: CASSQVSRVTYYEQYF; size: few; D: NA; V: TRBV4-1; J: TRBJ2-7
DNA: TGTGCCAGCAGTCAGCTAGCGGGGGGGTCCCATGAGCAGTTCTTC; CDR3: CASSQLAGGSHEQFF; size: NA; D: TRBD2; V: TRBV6-4; J: TRBJ2-1
DNA: TGTGCCATCAGTGTAGAAGGCTACGGCTACACCTTC; CDR3: CAISVEGYGYTF; size: NA; D: NA; V: TRBV10-3; J: TRBJ1-2
DNA: TGTGCCAGCTCACCACCAGCGGGGGGACTGGTGCGGATAGAGACCCAGTACTTC; CDR3: CASSPPAGGLVRIETQYF; size: NA; D: TRBD2; V: TRBV18; J: TRBJ2-5
DNA: TGTGCCAGCAGGCGGCCCGGGAGAACCACCGGGGAGCTGTTTTTT; CDR3: CASRRPGRTTGELFF; size: NA; D: NA; V: TRBV6-5; J: TRBJ2-2
DNA: TGCGCCAGCAGCCAAGGGCGCGCTTTTGGGGCAGTCTACGAGCAGTACTTC; CDR3: CASSQGRAFGAVYEQYF; size: NA; D: NA; V: TRBV4-1; J: TRBJ2-7
DNA: TGTGCCAGCAGTTGGGAGGGCAATCAGCCCCAGCATTTT; CDR3: CASSWEGNQPQHF; size: NA; D: NA; V: TRBV27; J: TRBJ1-5
DNA: TGTGCCAGCAGTTACGCCCTCCGAGGTAGCGGGATGTACGAGCAGTACTTC; CDR3: CASSYALRGSGMYEQYF; size: NA; D: TRBD2; V: TRBV6-2/TRBV6-3; J: TRBJ2-7
DNA: TGTGCCAGCAGCCAAGGGGGAAGATATCTAGCGGGAGGGAAGACCCAGTACTTC; CDR3: CASSQGGRYLAGGKTQYF; size: NA; D: TRBD2; V: TRBV3-1/TRBV3-2; J: TRBJ2-5
DNA: TGCGCCAGCAGTCAATCCCCAGGGCAGGCACTCTACGAGCAGTACTTC; CDR3: CASSQSPGQALYEQYF; size: NA; D: NA; V: TRBV23-1; J: TRBJ2-7
DNA: TGTGCCAGCAGCCAACTACTACGCGCCGAGCAGTACTTC; CDR3: CASSQLLRAEQYF; size: NA; D: NA; V: TRBV3-1/TRBV3-2; J: TRBJ2-7
DNA: TGTGCCAGCAGTTGGGTCGACAGGGGATGGGGCTACACCTTC; CDR3: CASSWVDRGWGYTF; size: NA; D: TRBD1; V: TRBV28; J: TRBJ1-2
DNA: TGCAGCGGCAGAGAAACTGGGGCCAATGAGCAGTTCTTC; CDR3: CSGRETGANEQFF; size: once; D: NA; V: TRBV29-1; J: TRBJ2-1
DNA: TGCGCCACCAATCCCGGGACAGCCGCCGAGTCCCAGCATTTT; CDR3: CATNPGTAAESQHF; size: NA; D: TRBD1; V: TRBV10-2; J: TRBJ1-5
DNA: TGTGCCAGCAGGCAAGGGGGGGGTGATAATTCACCCCTCCACTTT; CDR3: CASRQGGGDNSPLHF; size: NA; D: NA; V: TRBV7-2; J: TRBJ1-6
DNA: TGTGCCAGCGCAGGGGGGTTGGGGCCCCAGCATTTT; CDR3: CASAGGLGPQHF; size: NA; D: TRBD1; V: TRBV19; J: TRBJ1-5
DNA: TGTGCCAGCGGTAGCATAAGCAATCAGCCCCAGCATTTT; CDR3: CASGSISNQPQHF; size: NA; D: NA; V: TRBV6-5; J: TRBJ1-5
DNA: TGTGCCAGCAGCCAAGATTGGGCAGGGGGCTTTTCACCCCTCCACTTT; CDR3: CASSQDWAGGFSPLHF; size: few; D: TRBD1; V: TRBV3-1/TRBV3-2; J: TRBJ1-6
DNA: TGTGCCATCAGTGAATGGCTCTACGAGCAGTACTTC; CDR3: CAISEWLYEQYF; size: NA; D: NA; V: TRBV10-3; J: TRBJ2-7
DNA: TGTGCCAGCAGTGAAGCCCGAGGGGGTTACGAGCAGTACTTC; CDR3: CASSEARGGYEQYF; size: NA; D: NA; V: TRBV6-1; J: TRBJ2-7
DNA: TGTGCCAGCAGTCCCGGGACAACGGCTGGCTACACCTTC; CDR3: CASSPGTTAGYTF; size: NA; D: NA; V: TRBV6-5; J: TRBJ1-2
DNA: TGTGCCAGCAGCCAAGGGCCACAGGGGGCAGATGGCTACACCTTC; CDR3: CASSQGPQGADGYTF; size: NA; D: TRBD1; V: TRBV3-1/TRBV3-2; J: TRBJ1-2
DNA: TGTGCCAGCAGCTTAGGACAGGACCGACCTAACACTGAAGCTTTCTTT; CDR3: CASSLGQDRPNTEAFF; size: NA; D: NA; V: TRBV11-1; J: TRBJ1-1
DNA: TGTGCCAGCTCACCCCCACAGTTTTCGAACACCGGGGAGCTGTTTTTT; CDR3: CASSPPQFSNTGELFF; size: NA; D: NA; V: TRBV18; J: TRBJ2-2
DNA: TGCAGTGCTAGGCTGGGTTCACCCCTCCACTTT; CDR3: CSARLGSPLHF; size: NA; D: NA; V: TRBV20-1; J: TRBJ1-6
DNA: TGCGCCAGCAGTGACCCAGTCATCGGACAGGGTGGTAACTATGGCTACACCTTC; CDR3: CASSDPVIGQGGNYGYTF; size: NA; D: TRBD1; V: TRBV10-2; J: TRBJ1-2
DNA: TGTGCCAGCAGTTACGCGGGGTTCGAGCAGTACTTC; CDR3: CASSYAGFEQYF; size: NA; D: NA; V: TRBV6-5; J: TRBJ2-7
DNA: TGTGCCAGCAGCCCGGGACAGAGAAGGGAGGTCTACACCTTC; CDR3: CASSPGQRREVYTF; size: NA; D: NA; V: TRBV21-1; J: TRBJ1-2
DNA: TGTGGCACAGGGGACAGGGGCTACGAGCAGTACTTC; CDR3: CGTGDRGYEQYF; size: NA; D: TRBD1; V: TRBV28; J: TRBJ2-7
DNA: TGTGCCATCAGTAATGGGCTAGCGGGAGGTGAGCAGTTCTTC; CDR3: CAISNGLAGGEQFF; size: once; D: TRBD2; V: TRBV10-3; J: TRBJ2-1
DNA: TGTGCCAGCAGCTTAGGGGCCGAAAGCACAGATACGCAGTATTTT; CDR3: CASSLGAESTDTQYF; size: NA; D: NA; V: TRBV7-9; J: TRBJ2-3